The 17 T cell receptor beta chains listed next were all sequenced from one sample in a study of T cell repertoires in cytomegalovirus infection. TCRdb reprocessed the reads via MiXCR and lists one record per CDR3 protein. The repertoire holds about 740,000 distinct CDR3 sequences, with 35% as singletons. The sequenced material came from PBMCs. These receptors came from a human donor in good health (CMV status not recorded). Some clones in this sample may be carry-over from other donors' samples.

The V and J genes are TRBV18 and TRBJ2-2; the D is unclear. Germline V lookup: CDR1 KGHSH, CDR2 LQKENI. With 4 bases removed from V and 1 base from J, the gap between germline ends came to 13 bases. The CDR3 runs 16 residues. CDR3 sequence: CASSLNGGKNTGELFF. In nucleotides, the CDR3 is TGTGCCAGCTCACTTAACGGCGGCAAGAACACCGGGGAGCTGTTTTTT. The full variable domain, completed using reference TRBV18 and TRBJ2-2, is NAGVMQNPRHLVRRRGQEARLRCSPMKGHSHVYWYRQLPEEGLKFMVYLQKENIIDESGMPKERFSAEFPKEGPSILRIQQVVRGDSAAYFCASSLNGGKNTGELFFGEGSRLTVL.

J is TRBJ2-5 and V is TRBV4-1, with 8 nucleotides matching TRBD2. Looked up from germline, CDR1 is MGHRA and CDR2 is YSYEKL. The V segment lost 0 bases and the J segment 5 bases; nucleotides outside the gene matches: 5. This CDR3 contains 15 residues. The CDR3 DNA reads TGCGCCAGCAGCCAAGAGGCACGGGAGGGGGAGACCCAGTACTTC. Amino acid sequence: CASSQEAREGETQYF.

On this clonotype itself: Because the CDR3's place on the DNA is in doubt, the DNA is left out and the CDR3 is given as listed by TCRdb. This chain links TRBV6-2 or TRBV6-3 with TRBJ1-1; the table gives TRBD1 as D, unverified against the DNA. The germline CDR1 and CDR2 sequences are MNHEY and SVGEGT. The CDR3 numbers 14 amino acids, ends counted. CDR3 region: CASSYVGGGTEALF.

V is TRBV20-1 and J is TRBJ2-3; D unclear. Trimming took off 5 bases at V and 1 base at J, with 13 bases between the two ends. The CDR3 is made up of 14 amino acids. Germline values: CDR1 DFQATT, CDR2 SNEGSKA (reference sequence). The CDR3 region is CSALVEWGTDTQYF. The CDR3 bases are TGCAGTGCTTTAGTCGAGTGGGGCACAGATACGCAGTATTTT.

Turning to this clonotype: This may stem from a read error, because a much larger clone lies one nucleotide away. CDR3 bases: TGTGCCAGCAGCTTAATGAATTCACCCCTCCACTTT. Its translation: CASSLMNSPLHF. This chain connects TRBV7-9 to TRBJ1-6; D is ambiguous. Trimming took 2 bases from V and 7 from J, leaving 3 bases between them. The germline V gene encodes CDR1 SEHNR and CDR2 FQNEAQ (reference sequence). The CDR3 covers 12 residues.

This clonotype was counted a few times. The rearrangement joins TRBV5-1 to TRBJ1-1; 9 bases fit TRBD1. J gave up 10 bases and V 5 bases, and 15 bases lay outside the gene matches. The CDR3 consists of 15 residues. Germline CDR1 and CDR2: SGHRS and YFSETQ. As DNA, the CDR3 is TGCGCCAGCAGTCAGGGTGGGACAGGGATCGTAGGAGCTTTCTTT. It specifies CASSQGGTGIVGAFF.

This clonotype has a count of ten or more. V and J are TRBV27 and TRBJ1-3; D may be TRBD1 (5 bases). Germline V gives CDR1 MNHEY, CDR2 SMNVEV (reference sequence). The CDR3 extends over 15 amino acids. V was cut by 6 bases and J by 0 bases, with 12 bases left in between. CDR3: CASSPGRSSGNTIYF. The DNA of the CDR3 is TGTGCCAGCAGCCCGGGACGTTCCTCTGGAAACACCATATATTTT.

The rearrangement uses TRBV20-1 and TRBJ1-5; D is undetermined. From germline, CDR1 is DFQATT and CDR2 SNEGSKA (reference sequence). V was shortened by 5 bases and J by 0 bases, with 11 bases between the two germline ends. The length of the CDR3 is 14 residues. The CDR3 reads CSAWTGYSNQPQHF. The DNA of the CDR3 is TGCAGTGCTTGGACGGGTTATAGCAATCAGCCCCAGCATTTT.

This clonotype was recorded a few times. The chain uses TRBV24-1 and TRBJ2-5; D may be TRBD2 (5 bases). The CDR3 loop spans 12 amino acids. Trimming left V 2 bases short and J 5 bases short, with 5 bases between. Germline loops: CDR1 KGHDR, CDR2 SFDVKD. This CDR3 reads CATSDWRETQYF. CDR3 coding DNA: TGTGCCACCAGTGATTGGAGGGAGACCCAGTACTTC.

The chain couples TRBV12-3 or TRBV12-4 to TRBJ1-2; 9 bases align to TRBD1. The ends lost 5 bases at V and 2 bases at J; junction bases unmatched: 9. The CDR3 has 16 residues. The CDR3 DNA follows: TGTGCCAGCAGTCGGGACAGGGTTACCCCAAACTATGGCTACACCTTC. Translation: CASSRDRVTPNYGYTF.

This clonotype was detected ten times or more. The rearrangement uses TRBV6-1 and TRBJ1-4, with D maybe TRBD1 (6 bases). This CDR3 comprises 12 residues. Germline V gene sequence: CDR1 MNHNS, CDR2 SASEGT. The V and J ends lost 7 bases and 6 bases respectively, with 9 bases between them. The CDR3 nucleotides are TGTGCCAGCAATCAGGGGTATGAAAAACTGTTTTTT. This codes for CASNQGYEKLFF.

This clonotype has ten or more counts. The V gene is TRBV11-2, the J gene TRBJ1-3, with 9 bases that match TRBD1. With 5 bases clipped from V and 4 bases from J, the junction kept 6 bases outside the gene matches. CDR1 is SGHAT and CDR2 is FQNNGV in the germline V gene. The CDR3 loop spans 15 amino acids. In DNA, the CDR3 is TGTGCCAGCAGCCGTGCCGACAGGGGGGGAAACACCATATATTTT. Its translation is CASSRADRGGNTIYF. The entire variable domain, with the rest obtained from reference TRBV11-2 and TRBJ1-3, is as follows: EAGVAQSPRYKIIEKRQSVAFWCNPISGHATLYWYQQILGQGPKLLIQFQNNGVVDDSQLPKDRFSAERLKGVDSTLKIQPAKLEDSAVYLCASSRADRGGNTIYFGEGSWLTVV.

The rearrangement joins TRBV9 to TRBJ2-2, with TRBD2 identical over 8 bases. CDR3 length equals 16 residues. CDR1 is SGDLS and CDR2 is YYNGEE in the germline V gene. With 4 bases clipped from V and 2 bases from J, the junction kept 7 bases outside the gene matches. CDR3: CASSTGTRINTGELFF. In DNA, the CDR3 is TGTGCCAGCAGCACCGGGACTAGGATAAACACCGGGGAGCTGTTTTTT.

A few counts support this clonotype. This CDR3 is CASGRAGANVLTF. CDR3 coding DNA: TGTGCCAGTGGACGGGCTGGGGCCAACGTCCTGACTTTC. The V gene is TRBV19, the J gene TRBJ2-6, with D hard to call. Germline assignment: CDR1 LNHDA and CDR2 SQIVND (reference sequence). V gave up 8 bases and J gave up 2 bases, with 7 bases separating them. The CDR3 runs to 13 residues. Combining the CDR3 with reference TRBV19 and TRBJ2-6 gives the whole variable domain DGGITQSPKYLFRKEGQNVTLSCEQNLNHDAMYWYRQDPGQGLRLIYYSQIVNDFQKGDIAEGYSVSREKKESFPLTVTSAQKNPTAFYLCASGRAGANVLTFGAGSRLTVL.

The table lists this clonotype with a few counts. The chain combines TRBV7-9 with TRBJ1-4; the match to TRBD1 covers 8 bases. The V segment lost 4 bases and the J segment 8 bases; nucleotides outside the gene matches: 15. The CDR3 covers 17 residues. The germline V gene encodes CDR1 SEHNR and CDR2 FQNEAQ (reference sequence). CDR3 nucleotides: TGTGCCAGCAGCTCAGAGGACAGGGCCCGCTTTGGGGAAAAACTGTTTTTT. Residues: CASSSEDRARFGEKLFF.

The V call is TRBV10-3, the J call TRBJ2-5, with 7 bases fitting TRBD2. The CDR3 totals 15 residues. Germline V gene lookup returns CDR1 ENHRY and CDR2 SYGVKD. Germline trimming cut 3 bases from V and 0 bases from J; bases unmatched to any gene: 4. CDR3 in DNA: TGTGCCATCAGTGACCTTAGCGGGTACCAAGAGACCCAGTACTTC. It is translated as CAISDLSGYQETQYF.

This clonotype came up a few times. The chain has TRBV11-2 and TRBJ2-4; 7 positions match TRBD1. The V segment lost 4 bases and the J segment 0 bases; nucleotides outside the gene matches: 9. Germline CDR1 reads SGHAT; CDR2 reads FQNNGV. This CDR3 has 17 amino acids. The CDR3 loop reads CASSSVGTAKAKNIQYF. The CDR3 DNA is TGTGCCAGCAGCTCCGTTGGGACAGCTAAAGCCAAAAACATTCAGTACTTC. Using reference TRBV11-2 and TRBJ2-4 for the parts outside the CDR3, the full variable domain is EAGVAQSPRYKIIEKRQSVAFWCNPISGHATLYWYQQILGQGPKLLIQFQNNGVVDDSQLPKDRFSAERLKGVDSTLKIQPAKLEDSAVYLCASSSVGTAKAKNIQYFGAGTRLSVL.